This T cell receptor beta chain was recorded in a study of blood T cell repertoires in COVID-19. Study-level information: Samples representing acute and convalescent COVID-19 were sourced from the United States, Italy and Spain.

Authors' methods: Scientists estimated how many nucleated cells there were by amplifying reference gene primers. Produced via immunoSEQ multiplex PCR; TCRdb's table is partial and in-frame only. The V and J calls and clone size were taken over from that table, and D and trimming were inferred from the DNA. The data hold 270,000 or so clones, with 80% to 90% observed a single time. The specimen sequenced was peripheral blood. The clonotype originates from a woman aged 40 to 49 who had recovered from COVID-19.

The CDR3 DNA follows: TGCGCCAGCAGCCGAGGAGGCCAGGGGATACCCTACGAGCAGTACTTC. The encoded protein is CASSRGGQGIPYEQYF. The V and J genes are TRBV4-1 and TRBJ2-7, with TRBD1 as a possible D gene (6 bases). Trimming pared 4 bases from V and 2 bases from J, leaving 18 bases between. Germline loops: CDR1 MGHRA, CDR2 YSYEKL. The CDR3 covers 16 residues.